This T cell receptor (beta chain) is from a study of blood T cell repertoires in COVID-19. This table comes from immunoSEQ multiplex PCR, and its TCRdb copy is limited to in-frame clones, with some not included. The sample holds nearly 35,000 clones, about 94% seen once. The receptor comes from a human donor in a cohort sampled during active COVID-19. Material for sequencing was peripheral blood.

The CDR3 spells CASRRWEENTGELFF. The CDR3 nucleotides are TGTGCCAGCAGAAGATGGGAGGAGAACACCGGGGAGCTGTTTTTT. The gene calls are TRBV27 and TRBJ2-2, with D possibly TRBD2 on 6 matching bases. V was shortened by 6 bases and J by 1 base, with 12 bases between the two germline ends. CDR1 MNHEY and CDR2 SMNVEV come from the germline V gene (reference sequence). The CDR3 contains 15 residues.